The 19 T cell receptor beta chains below all came from one sample that was sequenced in a study of CD8 T cells in Susac syndrome. Random hexamers served to reverse transcribe roughly 0.5 to 1 ug RNA. TCRdb analysed the immunoSEQ multiplex PCR reads with MiXCR anew, one entry per CDR3 protein. The sample includes 200,000 to 300,000 distinct CDR3 sequences, about 96% of them seen just once. Input material: CD4+ T cells from PBMCs. The origin of the receptors is a human donor with Susac syndrome.

The genes are TRBV5-4 and TRBJ2-5, with D perhaps TRBD1 (6 bases). Per germline, CDR1 SGHNT and CDR2 YYREEE (reference sequence). Trimming removed 2 bases at V and 0 bases at J, with 8 bases between. The CDR3 covers 14 residues. In DNA form, the CDR3 reads TGTGCCAGCAGCTTAACAGGGAACCAAGAGACCCAGTACTTC. This encodes CASSLTGNQETQYF.

This chain connects TRBV11-3 to TRBJ1-3; D gene unclear. V lost 5 bases and J lost 6, with 11 bases in between. The CDR3 sequence is 13 residues long. Germline V gives CDR1 SGHNT, CDR2 YENEEA. The CDR3 bases are TGTGCCAGCAGCCCTGACGAACTAAACACCATATATTTT. Translation: CASSPDELNTIYF.

V and J are TRBV18 and TRBJ2-5, with TRBD1 as a possible D gene (5 bases). CDR1 KGHSH and CDR2 LQKENI come from the germline V gene. This CDR3 region has 13 residues. V was shortened by 6 bases and J by 3 bases, with 11 bases between the two germline ends. DNA for the CDR3: TGTGCCAGCTCGCCGACAGAAGAAGAGACCCAGTACTTC. Translated: CASSPTEEETQYF. Combining the CDR3 with reference TRBV18 and TRBJ2-5 gives the whole variable domain NAGVMQNPRHLVRRRGQEARLRCSPMKGHSHVYWYRQLPEEGLKFMVYLQKENIIDESGMPKERFSAEFPKEGPSILRIQQVVRGDSAAYFCASSPTEEETQYFGPGTRLLVL.

This clonotype was seen once. V and J are TRBV29-1 and TRBJ2-7; 9 bases agree with TRBD2. The ends lost 4 bases at V and 6 bases at J; junction bases unmatched: 10. The CDR3 is made up of 14 amino acids. From germline, CDR1 is SQVTM and CDR2 ANQGSEA. This CDR3 reads CSVGGAGGNPEQYF. The CDR3 DNA sequence: TGCAGCGTTGGGGGAGCGGGAGGAAACCCCGAGCAGTACTTC.

The CDR3 nucleotides are TGTGCCAGTAGTGGACAGGGGTTGAACACTGAAGCTTTCTTT. It is translated as CASSGQGLNTEAFF. The genes are TRBV19 and TRBJ1-1, with 9 bases lining up with TRBD1. The CDR3 contains 14 residues. CDR1 is LNHDA and CDR2 is SQIVND in the germline V gene (reference sequence). V shed 5 bases, J shed 0 bases, and the junction held 1 base outside the gene matches.

CDR3 DNA: TGTGCCAGCAGCTCTCGACTAGCGGGAGTCGGAGATACGCAGTATTTT. Translated: CASSSRLAGVGDTQYF. This chain connects TRBV9 to TRBJ2-3, with 12 bases lining up with TRBD2. The CDR3 totals 16 residues. Per the germline V gene, CDR1 is SGDLS and CDR2 is YYNGEE. V shed 4 bases, J shed 5 bases, and the junction held 8 bases outside the gene matches. The full variable domain, with the rest looked up from reference TRBV9 and TRBJ2-3, is DSGVTQTPKHLITATGQRVTLRCSPRSGDLSVYWYQQSLDQGLQFLIQYYNGEERAKGNILERFSAQQFPDLHSELNLSSLELGDSALYFCASSSRLAGVGDTQYFGPGTRLTVL.

The J gene is TRBJ2-3, the V gene TRBV20-1; no firm D call. Trimming pared 0 bases from V and 5 bases from J, leaving 12 bases between. This CDR3 is 14 amino acids long. Germline V gene data show CDR1 as DFQATT and CDR2 as SNEGSKA (reference sequence). The CDR3 DNA reads TGCAGTGCTAGAGATGGTGGATCTGGAGATACGCAGTATTTT. The encoded protein is CSARDGGSGDTQYF.

J is TRBJ2-1 and V is TRBV24-1, with TRBD2 matching over 7 bases. The V and J ends lost 3 bases and 7 bases, in that order; junction bases with no gene match: 20. The CDR3 has 19 amino acids. CDR1 KGHDR and CDR2 SFDVKD come from the germline V gene. CDR3 in amino acids: CATSDRSPSGTGGRNEQFF. CDR3 bases: TGTGCCACCAGTGATCGCTCCCCGTCCGGGACGGGAGGTCGAAATGAGCAGTTCTTC.

This chain connects TRBV7-8 to TRBJ2-5, with D unresolved. Germline CDR1 SGHVS, CDR2 FQNEAQ. The CDR3 consists of 13 residues. Between the trimmed V and J ends, which lost 4 bases and 1 base, there was a span of 7 bases. This CDR3 reads CASSWGIQETQYF. CDR3 DNA: TGTGCCAGCAGCTGGGGAATCCAAGAGACCCAGTACTTC.

The V gene is TRBV20-1, the J gene TRBJ2-3, with TRBD2 matching 9 bases. Germline V gene data show CDR1 as DFQATT and CDR2 as SNEGSKA (reference sequence). The CDR3 totals 14 residues. V dropped 5 bases and J dropped 8; count of bases not matched to a gene: 11. DNA of the CDR3: TGCAGTGCTGGCGAGCGGGAGGTCAGGTCTACGCAGTATTTT. It translates to CSAGEREVRSTQYF.

This clonotype was picked up one time. This rearrangement joins TRBV5-6 to TRBJ2-7; 9 bases fit TRBD2. After removal of 6 bases from V and 3 bases from J, the junction contained 1 base not matched to a gene. The germline CDR1 and CDR2 sequences are SGHDT and YYEEEE. The length of the CDR3 is 12 residues. The CDR3 is CASKTSGYEQYF. CDR3 coding DNA: TGTGCCAGCAAGACTAGCGGCTACGAGCAGTACTTC.

The V gene is TRBV7-8, the J gene TRBJ1-1; D remains unclear. The CDR3 contains 15 residues. Trimming removed 1 base from V and 0 bases from J, with 9 bases in between. Germline V gives CDR1 SGHVS, CDR2 FQNEAQ. Written as DNA, the CDR3 is TGTGCCAGCAGCTTAGTGGAGTTAATGAACACTGAAGCTTTCTTT. Amino acid sequence: CASSLVELMNTEAFF.

The chain joins TRBV14 to TRBJ2-1; TRBD2 aligns across 7 bases. Trimming at V came to 2 bases and at J to 6 bases, leaving 7 bases not matched to a gene. Germline V gives CDR1 SGHDN, CDR2 FVKESK. The CDR3 totals 15 residues. CDR3 coding DNA: TGTGCCAGCAGCCAAATACGGCGGGAGTTCAATGAGCAGTTCTTC. Protein: CASSQIRREFNEQFF.

The CDR3 bases are TGTGCCAGCAGTTTTGAAGGCGGTCGCTACACCTTC. It encodes CASSFEGGRYTF. This sequence joins TRBV27 and TRBJ1-2; no definite D call. This CDR3 region has 12 residues. In germline, CDR1 is MNHEY, CDR2 SMNVEV (reference sequence). V shed 3 bases and J shed 9 bases, with 11 bases lying between them.

This clonotype occurred once. The chain joins TRBV30 to TRBJ1-3; D call uncertain. In germline, CDR1 is GTSNPN, CDR2 SVGIG (reference sequence). This CDR3 is 12 amino acids long. Trimming left V 5 bases short and J 0 bases short, with 5 bases between. The DNA of the CDR3 is TGTGCCTGGGCACCCTCTGGAAACACCATATATTTT. As protein: CAWAPSGNTIYF.

The rearrangement links TRBV29-1 to TRBJ2-7; D may be TRBD1 (5 bases). V lost 5 bases and J 3 bases, leaving 14 bases between the germline ends. Germline values: CDR1 SQVTM, CDR2 ANQGSEA. The CDR3 is made up of 13 amino acids. The CDR3 region is CSVSRDRRYEQYF. CDR3 DNA: TGCAGCGTTTCAAGAGACAGACGCTACGAGCAGTACTTC.

This chain connects TRBV27 to TRBJ2-1; D may be TRBD1 (5 bases). CDR1 and CDR2 from the germline V gene are MNHEY and SMNVEV (reference sequence). With 5 bases removed from V and 3 bases from J, the gap between germline ends came to 20 bases. The length of the CDR3 is 17 residues. The CDR3 spells CASSGAKGPLYYNEQFF. The CDR3 DNA is TGTGCCAGCAGTGGAGCTAAGGGGCCCCTTTACTACAATGAGCAGTTCTTC.

The V call is TRBV30, the J call TRBJ1-2; D not resolved. CDR1 is GTSNPN, CDR2 SVGIG, per germline (reference sequence). This CDR3 is built from 13 residues. Trimming took off 2 bases at V and 4 bases at J, with 11 bases between the two ends. For the CDR3, the DNA is TGTGCCTGGAGTCTCCATTTAGTCTATGGCTACACCTTC. Amino acid sequence: CAWSLHLVYGYTF.

The chain couples TRBV10-3 to TRBJ2-5, with 7 positions matching TRBD2. Germline loops: CDR1 ENHRY, CDR2 SYGVKD. The CDR3 runs to 13 residues. V shed 2 bases, J shed 5 bases, and the junction held 2 bases outside the gene matches. The chain's CDR3 is CAISEREAETQYF. The CDR3 bases are TGTGCCATCAGTGAGCGGGAGGCGGAGACCCAGTACTTC.